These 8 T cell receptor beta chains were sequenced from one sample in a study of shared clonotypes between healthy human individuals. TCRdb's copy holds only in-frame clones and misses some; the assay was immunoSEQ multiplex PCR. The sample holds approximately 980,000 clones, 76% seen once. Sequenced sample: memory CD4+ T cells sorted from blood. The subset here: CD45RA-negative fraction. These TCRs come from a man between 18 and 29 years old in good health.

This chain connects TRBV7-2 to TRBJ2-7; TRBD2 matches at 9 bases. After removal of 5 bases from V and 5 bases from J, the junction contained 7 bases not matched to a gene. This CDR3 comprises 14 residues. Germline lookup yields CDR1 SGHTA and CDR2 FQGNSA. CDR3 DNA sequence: TGTGCCAGCAGCCATAGCGGGAGAACGGACGAGCAGTACTTC. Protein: CASSHSGRTDEQYF.

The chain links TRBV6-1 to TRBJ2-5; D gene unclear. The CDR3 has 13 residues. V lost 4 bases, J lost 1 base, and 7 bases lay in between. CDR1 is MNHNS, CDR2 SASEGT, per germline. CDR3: CASSVGSQETQYF. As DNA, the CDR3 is TGTGCCAGCAGTGTAGGCAGCCAAGAGACCCAGTACTTC.

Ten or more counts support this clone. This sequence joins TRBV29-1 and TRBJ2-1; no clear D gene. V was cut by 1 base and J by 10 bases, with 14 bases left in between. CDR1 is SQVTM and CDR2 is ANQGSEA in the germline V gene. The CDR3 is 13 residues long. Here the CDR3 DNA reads TGCAGCGTTGAAGGCGCCTTGAGTTCGGAGCAGTTCTTC. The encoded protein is CSVEGALSSEQFF.

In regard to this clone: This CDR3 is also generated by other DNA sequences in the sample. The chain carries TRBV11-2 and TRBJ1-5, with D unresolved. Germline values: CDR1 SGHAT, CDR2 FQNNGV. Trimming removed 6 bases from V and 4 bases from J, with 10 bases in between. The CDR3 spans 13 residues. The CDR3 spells CASSLGVNQPQHF. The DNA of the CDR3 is TGTGCCAGCAGTCTAGGAGTGAATCAGCCCCAGCATTTT.

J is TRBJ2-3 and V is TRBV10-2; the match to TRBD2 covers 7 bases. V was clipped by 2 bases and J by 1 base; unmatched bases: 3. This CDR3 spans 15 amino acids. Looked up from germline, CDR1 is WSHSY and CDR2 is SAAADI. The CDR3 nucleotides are TGCGCCAGCAGTGAGGGGGACTACCGCACAGATACGCAGTATTTT. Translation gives CASSEGDYRTDTQYF.

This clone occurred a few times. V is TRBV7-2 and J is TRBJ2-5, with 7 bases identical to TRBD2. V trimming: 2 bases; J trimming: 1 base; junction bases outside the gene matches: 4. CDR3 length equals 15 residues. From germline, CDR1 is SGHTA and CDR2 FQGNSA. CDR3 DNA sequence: TGTGCCAGCAGCTTATCAGCGGGGCCCCAAGAGACCCAGTACTTC. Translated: CASSLSAGPQETQYF.

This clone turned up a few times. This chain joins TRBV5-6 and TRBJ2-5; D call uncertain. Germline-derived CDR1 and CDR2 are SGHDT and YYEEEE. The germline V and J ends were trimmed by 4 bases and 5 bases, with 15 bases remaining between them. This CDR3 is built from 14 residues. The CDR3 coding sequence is TGTGCCAGCAGCCCTCCCGGAATAGAGGAGACCCAGTACTTC. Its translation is CASSPPGIEETQYF.

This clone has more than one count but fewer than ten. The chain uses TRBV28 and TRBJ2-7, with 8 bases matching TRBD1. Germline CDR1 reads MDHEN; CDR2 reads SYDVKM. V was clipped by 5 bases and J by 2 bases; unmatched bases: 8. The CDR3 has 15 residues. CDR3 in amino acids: CASSPQDRGTYEQYF. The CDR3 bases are TGTGCCAGCAGTCCCCAAGACAGGGGTACCTACGAGCAGTACTTC.